Presented here are 5 T cell receptor beta chains from one specimen sequenced in a study of T cell repertoires in cytomegalovirus infection. TCRdb reprocessed the reads with MiXCR, giving one entry per CDR3 protein. The sample lists 250,000 to 300,000 distinct CDR3 sequences; around 13% were seen once. Sequenced input: PBMCs. The receptors stem from a human donor in good health (CMV status not recorded). Some clones in this sample may be carry-over from other donors' samples.

The chain joins TRBV7-3 to TRBJ2-7, with D perhaps TRBD1 (6 bases). Looked up from germline, CDR1 is SGHTA and CDR2 is FQGTGA. The V gene lost 5 bases and the J gene lost 4 bases, with 21 bases spanning the gap. The CDR3 has 16 residues. The CDR3 nucleotides read TGTGCCAGCAGCCCCAACAGGGCTCTAGGTTTATACGAGCAGTACTTC. This translates into CASSPNRALGLYEQYF.

A note on this clonotype: A read error may be the cause here, since a much bigger clone is one base away. The chain joins TRBV29-1 to TRBJ1-1; 7 positions agree with TRBD1. V lost 1 base to trimming and J lost 1 base; unmatched junction nucleotides: 0. The CDR3 is made up of 13 amino acids. The germline V gene encodes CDR1 SQVTM and CDR2 ANQGSEA. The CDR3 DNA reads as TGCAGCGTTGAAGGACAGGGGAACACTGAAGCTTTCTTT. Amino acid sequence: CSVEGQGNTEAFF. Supplemented by reference TRBV29-1 and TRBJ1-1, the full variable domain reads SAVISQKPSRDICQRGTSLTIQCQVDSQVTMMFWYRQQPGQSLTLIATANQGSEATYESGFVIDKFPISRPNLTFSTLTVSNMSPEDSSIYLCSVEGQGNTEAFFGQGTRLTVV.

The chain recombines TRBV4-1 with TRBJ1-2, with a tentative D call TRBD1 (5 bases). Trimming stripped 1 base from V and 8 bases from J, with 23 bases between. CDR3 size: 17 residues. CDR1 MGHRA and CDR2 YSYEKL come from the germline V gene. CDR3 DNA: TGCGCCAGCAGCCAAGGACTAACCGGGGGAGAACGGACGGGCTACACCTTC. Its translation is CASSQGLTGGERTGYTF.

The table lists this clonotype with many counts. The chain links TRBV9 to TRBJ1-5; D gene unclear. The CDR3 has 14 amino acids. With 7 bases removed from V and 0 bases from J, the gap between germline ends came to 11 bases. CDR1 and CDR2 from the germline V gene are SGDLS and YYNGEE. CDR3 DNA: TGTGCCAGCTCCAACGGGGTTAGCAATCAGCCCCAGCATTTT. It specifies CASSNGVSNQPQHF.

This clonotype was recorded a few times. The rearrangement links TRBV5-8 to TRBJ1-2; 8 nucleotides align to TRBD1. V was pared by 4 bases and J by 5 bases, with 10 bases of the junction left unmatched. CDR1 is SGHTS and CDR2 is YDEGEE in the germline V gene. The CDR3 runs 15 residues. The CDR3 DNA is TGTGCCAGCAGCCGGACGCCGGGACAGGAATATGGCTACACCTTC. This sequence encodes CASSRTPGQEYGYTF.